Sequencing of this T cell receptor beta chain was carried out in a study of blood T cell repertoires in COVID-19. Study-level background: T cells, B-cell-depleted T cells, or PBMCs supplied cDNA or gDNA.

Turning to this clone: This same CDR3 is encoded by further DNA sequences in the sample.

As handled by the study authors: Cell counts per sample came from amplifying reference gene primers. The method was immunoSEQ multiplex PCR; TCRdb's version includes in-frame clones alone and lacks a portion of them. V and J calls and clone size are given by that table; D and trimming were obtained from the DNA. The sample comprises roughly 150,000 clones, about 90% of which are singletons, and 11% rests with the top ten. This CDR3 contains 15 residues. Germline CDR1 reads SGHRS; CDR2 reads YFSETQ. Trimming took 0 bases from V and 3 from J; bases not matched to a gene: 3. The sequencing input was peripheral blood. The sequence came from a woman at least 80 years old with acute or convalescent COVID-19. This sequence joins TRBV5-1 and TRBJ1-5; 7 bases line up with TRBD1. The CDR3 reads CASSLGGQVNQPQHF. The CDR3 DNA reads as TGCGCCAGCAGCTTGGGTGGACAGGTCAATCAGCCCCAGCATTTT.